Listed below are T cell receptor beta chains from one sample, sequenced in a study of T cell responses to AZD1222 COVID-19 vaccine. The protocol was immunoSEQ multiplex PCR, while the TCRdb copy is restricted to in-frame clones and leaves out a portion. The sample holds roughly 55,000 clones; about 90% are singletons and the top ten take 3.5% to 4%. Sequenced here: peripheral blood, sampled on day 0 of AZD1222 vaccination. The receptors derive from an adult in good health. The CDR3 runs from the conserved cysteine through the conserved F or W. D genes are given only for firm matches. Clone sizes are given selectively: once, few, many, or a class where the clone is expanded.

DNA | CDR3 | J | V | length | size | D
TGTGCCAGCAGTGACTCACCGGGGGGCCTGGATACGCAGTATTTT | CASSDSPGGLDTQYF | TRBJ2-3 | TRBV6-4 | 15 | . | .
TGTGCCATCACCGACAGGACGAACACCGGGGAGCTGTTTTTT | CAITDRTNTGELFF | TRBJ2-2 | TRBV10-3 | 14 | . | .
TGTGCCAGTAGCCCGGCCCTGGGCCACAATGAGCAGTTCTTC | CASSPALGHNEQFF | TRBJ2-1 | TRBV19 | 14 | . | .
TGTGCCAGCAGCCAAGATGTGTCAGGGATATCCTACGAGCAGTACTTC | CASSQDVSGISYEQYF | TRBJ2-7 | TRBV3-1/TRBV3-2 | 16 | . | .
TGTGCCAGCAGCTTAATGGGACAGGGAATCACCGGGGAGCTGTTTTTT | CASSLMGQGITGELFF | TRBJ2-2 | TRBV7-3 | 16 | . | TRBD1
TGTGCCAGCTCACCACCCCAGACGAGGACCACTGAAGCTTTCTTT | CASSPPQTRTTEAFF | TRBJ1-1 | TRBV18 | 15 | . | .
TGTGCCAGCAGTCCATCGACAGGGGGATACGAGCAGTACTTC | CASSPSTGGYEQYF | TRBJ2-7 | TRBV27 | 14 | . | TRBD1
TGTGCCAGCAGTCTTAGGGGGTACTCCTACGAGCAGTACTTC | CASSLRGYSYEQYF | TRBJ2-7 | TRBV27 | 14 | . | .
TGCAGCGTTCAATTGGGTAATCAGCCCCAGCATTTT | CSVQLGNQPQHF | TRBJ1-5 | TRBV29-1 | 12 | few | .
TGTGCCAGTAGCCCGGGACAGGCTCTCTATTTGGGCACTGAAGCTTTCTTT | CASSPGQALYLGTEAFF | TRBJ1-1 | TRBV19 | 17 | . | TRBD1
TGCGCCAGCAGAGGGACTAGCGGCCAAGAGACCCAGTACTTC | CASRGTSGQETQYF | TRBJ2-5 | TRBV5-1 | 14 | . | TRBD2
TGTGCCAGCAGTGGGCCCAGATATGGCTACACCTTC | CASSGPRYGYTF | TRBJ1-2 | TRBV27 | 12 | . | .
TGTGCCTGGAACTGGGACGGGAAGAACACTGAAGCTTTCTTT | CAWNWDGKNTEAFF | TRBJ1-1 | TRBV30 | 14 | once | .
TGTGCCAGCAGCTTAAATGCCAGGGAGGAAGCTTTCTTT | CASSLNAREEAFF | TRBJ1-1 | TRBV7-3 | 13 | few | .
TGTGCCAGTAGTATTCTTGGTACGATCGGGGAGCTGTTTTTT | CASSILGTIGELFF | TRBJ2-2 | TRBV19 | 14 | . | .
TGCGCCAGCAGCTTGCAGGATGCAGGGGACGCCTATGGCTACACCTTC | CASSLQDAGDAYGYTF | TRBJ1-2 | TRBV5-1 | 16 | once | .
TGTGCCAGCAGTAAGATTTTGAGCTCCTACAATGAGCAGTTCTTC | CASSKILSSYNEQFF | TRBJ2-1 | TRBV9 | 15 | once | .
TGTGCCAGCAGTTTGAGGGGGGATCAGCCCCAGCATTTT | CASSLRGDQPQHF | TRBJ1-5 | TRBV12-3/TRBV12-4 | 13 | . | .
TGTGCCAGCAGTGAACTGGGGGACATCTTCCATCAGCCCCAGCATTTT | CASSELGDIFHQPQHF | TRBJ1-5 | TRBV2 | 16 | . | .
TGTGCCAGCAGTTTTCTCAGATGGGAGACCCAGTACTTC | CASSFLRWETQYF | TRBJ2-5 | TRBV28 | 13 | . | .
TGCGCCAGCAGTCATCGTGGGCCAGCCTACGAGCAGTACTTC | CASSHRGPAYEQYF | TRBJ2-7 | TRBV23-1 | 14 | . | .
TGTGCCAGCAGTTTACAGGGCAGTAGCAATCAGCCCCAGCATTTT | CASSLQGSSNQPQHF | TRBJ1-5 | TRBV6-5 | 15 | . | .
TGTGCCAGCTCACTTAATGGACAGGGTGCGGCTAATGAAAAACTGTTTTTT | CASSLNGQGAANEKLFF | TRBJ1-4 | TRBV18 | 17 | . | TRBD1
TGTGCCAGCAGACCCTTGAACGGTCCTGGCTATGGCTACACCTTC | CASRPLNGPGYGYTF | TRBJ1-2 | TRBV27 | 15 | . | .
TGTGCCTGGAGTGTCTTTGCGGGACTAGCGGGGGCCTCCGGGGAGCAGTTCTTC | CAWSVFAGLAGASGEQFF | TRBJ2-1 | TRBV30 | 18 | . | TRBD2
TGTGCCAGCTCACCTTCTAGGACAGGGGGTGAAAAACTGTTTTTT | CASSPSRTGGEKLFF | TRBJ1-4 | TRBV18 | 15 | . | TRBD1
TGTGCCAGCAGATCGCAGGGGGCTGAAAAACTGTTTTTT | CASRSQGAEKLFF | TRBJ1-4 | TRBV5-8 | 13 | . | TRBD1
TGTGCCAGCAGCTTGAAACAGGTCCGCACAGATACGCAGTATTTT | CASSLKQVRTDTQYF | TRBJ2-3 | TRBV7-2 | 15 | . | .
TGTGCCAGAAGCTTGGTCCCGGGACAGGGAATCCTCAATCAGCCCCAGCATTTT | CARSLVPGQGILNQPQHF | TRBJ1-5 | TRBV5-3 | 18 | . | TRBD1
TGTGCCAGCAGTATGCAGGGTTACGAGCAGTACTTC | CASSMQGYEQYF | TRBJ2-7 | TRBV6-5 | 12 | . | .
TGTGCCAGCAGCTTGGCCATATCCCCTGGGGCTGAATGGTACTTC | CASSLAISPGAEWYF | TRBJ2-7 | TRBV5-8 | 15 | . | .
TGTGCCAGCAGCTTAGATCCCCAGGGGTTCCAGCCCCAGCATTTT | CASSLDPQGFQPQHF | TRBJ1-5 | TRBV11-2 | 15 | . | .
TGTGCCAGCAGCCAAGACGGGACTGGGAACTATGGCTACACCTTC | CASSQDGTGNYGYTF | TRBJ1-2 | TRBV3-1/TRBV3-2 | 15 | . | .